This T cell receptor (beta chain) is drawn from a study of T cell repertoires in ileal Crohn's disease. The wider study: Patients had a median approximately 7.5-year disease duration, and around 35% were active smokers. The study's findings and limits: Within the first postoperative year, endoscopy came at median roughly 7.3 months. Active smokers at surgery had more clonal expansions than non-smokers. Clonality above 26.8% at surgery always came with endoscopic recurrence.

There are a few counts of this clone. As yet, its antigen is unknown. Described time point: neoterminal ileum biopsy at postoperative endoscopy, about 6 months after surgery. Germline CDR1 and CDR2: SGHTA and FQGNSA. Trimming took off 1 base at V and 4 bases at J, with 11 bases between the two ends. The CDR3 loop spans 16 amino acids. Data came from immunoSEQ multiplex PCR; TCRdb stores just in-frame clones and leaves some out. The sample shows more than 13,000 clones, around 72% of them seen only once. Sequencing input: ileal tissue. The chain carries TRBV7-2 and TRBJ2-6; no definite D call. This TCR came from an adult with Crohn's disease. CDR3 protein: CASSLGPGPGANVLTF. In DNA form, the CDR3 reads TGTGCCAGCAGCTTAGGCCCAGGACCGGGGGCCAACGTCCTGACTTTC. Drawing the rest from reference TRBV7-2 and TRBJ2-6, the complete variable domain is GAGVSQSPSNKVTEKGKDVELRCDPISGHTALYWYRQSLGQGLEFLIYFQGNSAPDKSGLPSDRFSAERTGGSVSTLTIQRTQQEDSAVYLCASSLGPGPGANVLTFGAGSRLTVL.